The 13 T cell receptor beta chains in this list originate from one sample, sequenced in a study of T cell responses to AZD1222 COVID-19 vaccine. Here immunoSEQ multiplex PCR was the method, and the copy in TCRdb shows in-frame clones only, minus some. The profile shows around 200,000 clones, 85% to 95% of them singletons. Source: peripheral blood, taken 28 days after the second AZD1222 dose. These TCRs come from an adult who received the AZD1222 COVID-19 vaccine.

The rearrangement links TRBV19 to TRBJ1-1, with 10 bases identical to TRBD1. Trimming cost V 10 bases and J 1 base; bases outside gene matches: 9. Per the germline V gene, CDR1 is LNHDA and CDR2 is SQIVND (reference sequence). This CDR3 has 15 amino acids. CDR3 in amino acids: CATRQGAGRNTEAFF. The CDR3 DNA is TGTGCCACTAGACAGGGGGCGGGCAGGAACACTGAAGCTTTCTTT.

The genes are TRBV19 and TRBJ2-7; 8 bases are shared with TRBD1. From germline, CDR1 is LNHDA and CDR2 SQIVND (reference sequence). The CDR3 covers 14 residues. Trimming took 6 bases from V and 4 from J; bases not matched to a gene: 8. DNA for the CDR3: TGTGCCAGTAGCGACAGGGGAGAATTTTACGAGCAGTACTTC. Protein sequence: CASSDRGEFYEQYF. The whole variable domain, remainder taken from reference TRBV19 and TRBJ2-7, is DGGITQSPKYLFRKEGQNVTLSCEQNLNHDAMYWYRQDPGQGLRLIYYSQIVNDFQKGDIAEGYSVSREKKESFPLTVTSAQKNPTAFYLCASSDRGEFYEQYFGPGTRLTVT.

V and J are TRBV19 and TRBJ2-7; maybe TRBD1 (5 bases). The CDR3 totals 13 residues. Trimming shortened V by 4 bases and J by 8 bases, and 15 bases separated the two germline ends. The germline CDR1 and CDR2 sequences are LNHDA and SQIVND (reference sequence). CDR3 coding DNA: TGTGCCAGTAGTACTGACAGACAAACTAAGCAGTACTTC. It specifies CASSTDRQTKQYF.

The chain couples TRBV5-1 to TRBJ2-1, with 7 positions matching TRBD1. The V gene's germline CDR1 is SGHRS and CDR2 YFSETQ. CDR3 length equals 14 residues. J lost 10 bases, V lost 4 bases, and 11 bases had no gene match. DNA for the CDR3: TGCGCCAGCAGCCTAGGCACAACAGGGGACGAGCAGTTCTTC. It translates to CASSLGTTGDEQFF.

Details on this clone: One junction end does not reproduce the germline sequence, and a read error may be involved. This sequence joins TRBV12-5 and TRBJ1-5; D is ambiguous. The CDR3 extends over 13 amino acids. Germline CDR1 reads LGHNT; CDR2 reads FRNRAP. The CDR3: CASGFGRNQPRHF. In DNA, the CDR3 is TGTGCTAGTGGTTTTGGCAGGAATCAGCCCCGGCATTTT.

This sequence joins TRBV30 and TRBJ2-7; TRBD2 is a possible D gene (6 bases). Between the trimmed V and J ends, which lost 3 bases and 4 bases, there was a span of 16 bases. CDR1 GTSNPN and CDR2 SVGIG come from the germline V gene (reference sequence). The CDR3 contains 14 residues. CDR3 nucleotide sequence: TGTGCCTGGAGCGCCGGGACGGGAGATTACGAGCAGTACTTC. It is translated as CAWSAGTGDYEQYF.

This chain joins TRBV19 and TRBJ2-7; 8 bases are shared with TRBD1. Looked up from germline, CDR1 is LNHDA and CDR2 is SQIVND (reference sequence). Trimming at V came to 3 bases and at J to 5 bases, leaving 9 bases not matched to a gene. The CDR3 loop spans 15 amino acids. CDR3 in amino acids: CASSILGTGYHEQYF. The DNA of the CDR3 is TGTGCCAGTAGTATTTTGGGGACAGGCTACCACGAGCAGTACTTC.

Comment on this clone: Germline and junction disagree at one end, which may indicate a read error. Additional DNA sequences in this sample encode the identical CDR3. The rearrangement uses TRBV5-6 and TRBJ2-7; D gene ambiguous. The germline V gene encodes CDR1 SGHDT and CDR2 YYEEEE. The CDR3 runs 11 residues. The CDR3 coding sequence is TGTGCCAGTAGCTTGGGGAACGAGCAGTACTTC. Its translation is CASSLGNEQYF.

This CDR3 is CASNDRGGYTF. CDR3 coding DNA: TGTGCCAGCAACGACAGGGGCGGCTACACCTTC. This chain links TRBV2 with TRBJ1-2; 8 positions agree with TRBD1. J was trimmed by 8 bases and V by 7 bases; bases with no gene match: 3. Germline lookup yields CDR1 SNHLY and CDR2 FYNNEI. The CDR3 consists of 11 residues.

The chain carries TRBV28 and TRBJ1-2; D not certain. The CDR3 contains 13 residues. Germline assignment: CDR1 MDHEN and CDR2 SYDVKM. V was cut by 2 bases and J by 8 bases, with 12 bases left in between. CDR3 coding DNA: TGTGCCAGCAGTTTAAGGGAAGGTCGAGGCTACACCTTC. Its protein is CASSLREGRGYTF.

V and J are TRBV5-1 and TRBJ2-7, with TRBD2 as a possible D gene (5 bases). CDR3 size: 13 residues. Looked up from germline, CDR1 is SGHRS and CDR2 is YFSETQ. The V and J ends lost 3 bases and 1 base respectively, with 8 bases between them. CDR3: CASSSTGSYEQYF. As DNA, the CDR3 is TGCGCCAGCAGCTCGACGGGGTCCTACGAGCAGTACTTC.

The DNA of the CDR3 is TGTGCCAGCAGTGAAGTAGGACAGGGGAACACTGAAGCTTTCTTT. Its protein is CASSEVGQGNTEAFF. V is TRBV6-1 and J is TRBJ1-1; 8 nucleotides match TRBD1. The length of the CDR3 is 15 residues. In germline, CDR1 is MNHNS, CDR2 SASEGT. V lost 1 base, J lost 1 base, and 2 bases stayed unmatched.

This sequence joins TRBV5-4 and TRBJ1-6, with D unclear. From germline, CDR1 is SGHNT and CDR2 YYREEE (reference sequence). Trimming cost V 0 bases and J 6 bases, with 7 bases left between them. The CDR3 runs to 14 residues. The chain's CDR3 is CASSLAGFNSPLHF. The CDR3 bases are TGTGCCAGCAGCTTGGCGGGGTTTAATTCACCCCTCCACTTT. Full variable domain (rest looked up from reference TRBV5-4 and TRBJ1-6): ETGVTQSPTHLIKTRGQQVTLRCSSQSGHNTVSWYQQALGQGPQFIFQYYREEENGRGNFPPRFSGLQFPNYSSELNVNALELDDSALYLCASSLAGFNSPLHFGNGTRLTVT.